This TCR beta chain is from a study of CD8 T cells in Susac syndrome. Germline V gene data show CDR1 as SEHNR and CDR2 as FQNEAQ (reference sequence). V dropped 5 bases and J dropped 3 bases, with 17 bases sitting between them. This CDR3 spans 16 amino acids. A quantity of roughly 0.5 to 1 ug RNA underwent reverse transcription using random hexamers. TCRdb ran MiXCR on the immunoSEQ multiplex PCR reads and lists one entry per CDR3 protein. This table has 95,000 to 150,000 distinct CDR3 sequences, roughly 94% appearing once. The sample was CD8+ T cells from PBMCs. This rearrangement joins TRBV7-9 to TRBJ1-5; D is possibly TRBD1 (5 bases). The TCR comes from a human donor with Susac syndrome. CDR3 sequence: CASSDTSDSFNQPQHF. CDR3 DNA sequence: TGTGCCAGCAGCGACACCTCCGACAGCTTCAATCAGCCCCAGCATTTT.